This T cell receptor beta chain was sequenced during a study of blood T cell repertoires in COVID-19. Study at large: Donors in the United States, Italy and Spain gave samples during acute or convalescent COVID-19. The cDNA or gDNA used as material had been derived from T cells, B-cell-depleted T cells, or PBMCs.

Trimming stripped 6 bases from V and 4 bases from J, with 15 bases between. Germline V gene data show CDR1 as MNHEY and CDR2 as SMNVEV (reference sequence). The CDR3 has 14 amino acids. In the source study's methods: The assay estimated nucleated cells by amplifying reference gene primers. The table came from immunoSEQ multiplex PCR; TCRdb's copy has only in-frame clones and leaves some out. Clone size and V and J calls were adopted from that table, with D and trimming inferred from the DNA. The data contain 200,000 to 300,000 clones, approximately 89% of them singletons. Sequencing was performed on peripheral blood. The sequence derives from a woman aged 60-70 years who had recovered from COVID-19. The rearrangement joins TRBV27 to TRBJ1-2; perhaps TRBD1 as D (6 bases). The chain's CDR3 is CASSPGHLIYGYTF. Written as DNA, the CDR3 is TGTGCCAGCAGCCCGGGACATCTAATCTATGGCTACACCTTC.